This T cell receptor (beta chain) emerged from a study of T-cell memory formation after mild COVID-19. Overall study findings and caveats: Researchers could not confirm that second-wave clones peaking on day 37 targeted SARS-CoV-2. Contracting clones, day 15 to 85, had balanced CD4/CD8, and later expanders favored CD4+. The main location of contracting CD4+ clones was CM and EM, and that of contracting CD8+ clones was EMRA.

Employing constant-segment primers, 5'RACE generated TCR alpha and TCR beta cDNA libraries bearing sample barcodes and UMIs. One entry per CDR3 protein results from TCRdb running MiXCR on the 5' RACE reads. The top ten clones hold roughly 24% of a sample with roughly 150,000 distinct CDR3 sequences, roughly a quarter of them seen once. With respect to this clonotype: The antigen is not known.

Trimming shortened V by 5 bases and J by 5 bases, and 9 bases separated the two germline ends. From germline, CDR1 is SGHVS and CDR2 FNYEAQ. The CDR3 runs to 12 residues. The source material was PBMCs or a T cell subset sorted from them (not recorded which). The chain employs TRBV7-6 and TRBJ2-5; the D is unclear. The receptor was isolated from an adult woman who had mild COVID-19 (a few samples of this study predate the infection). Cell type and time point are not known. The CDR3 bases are TGTGCCAGCAGCCCAGGTTTTGAGACCCAGTACTTC. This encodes CASSPGFETQYF.